The 27 T cell receptor beta chains presented below share a single source sample, sequenced in a study of vaccination and CD4 T cells after COVID-19. Treatment indicated: approximately 11-day PBMC culture with coronavirus spike peptide pools or control peptides (ViraFEST assay). Their cognate antigens are unknown. The Oncomine TCR Beta short-read assay was applied to DNA of cultured CD4+ T cells. MiXCR, run by TCRdb on the PCR reads, gives a single entry per CDR3 protein. The table has 20,000 to 25,000 distinct CDR3 sequences, approximately 61% seen once; the top ten hold roughly 3.5%. The sequenced material came from CD4+ T cells from blood, cultured in vitro. The source is a human donor who had recovered from COVID-19.

The CDR3: CASSRTDSNYGYTF. The CDR3 DNA reads TGTGCCAGCAGCCGGACGGATTCAAACTATGGCTACACCTTC. The chain links TRBV6-1 to TRBJ1-2; no clear D. Between the trimmed V and J ends, which lost 6 bases and 2 bases, there was a span of 13 bases. The CDR3 length is 14 residues. The germline CDR1 and CDR2 sequences are MNHNS and SASEGT.

This clonotype showed up just once. The chain carries TRBV18 and TRBJ2-7; no clear D. Trimming stripped 0 bases from V and 3 bases from J, with 12 bases between. The CDR3 extends over 15 amino acids. Per germline, CDR1 KGHSH and CDR2 LQKENI. The CDR3: CASSPPSGRNYEQYF. CDR3 nucleotide sequence: TGTGCCAGCTCACCACCTTCTGGACGGAACTACGAGCAGTACTTC.

The chain has TRBV20-1 and TRBJ2-3; D is tentatively TRBD1 or TRBD2 (6 bases each). The CDR3 sequence is 14 residues long. Germline CDR1 DFQATT, CDR2 SNEGSKA (reference sequence). V was trimmed by 2 bases and J by 7 bases, leaving 16 bases between them. CDR3 region: CSARRLARGYTQYF. CDR3 DNA: TGCAGTGCTAGAAGGCTAGCGAGGGGGTATACGCAGTATTTT.

This clonotype appeared a few times. The chain's CDR3 is CSAQDRRNTGELFF. DNA for the CDR3: TGCAGTGCACAGGACAGGAGGAACACCGGGGAGCTGTTTTTT. The chain couples TRBV20-1 to TRBJ2-2, with 7 bases lining up with TRBD1. This CDR3 region has 14 residues. Germline CDR1 and CDR2: DFQATT and SNEGSKA (reference sequence). V lost 6 bases, J lost 1 base, and 5 bases stayed unmatched.

The chain uses TRBV12-3 or TRBV12-4 and TRBJ1-2, with TRBD1 matching over 7 bases. This CDR3 region has 13 residues. After removal of 5 bases from V and 8 bases from J, the junction contained 8 bases not matched to a gene. The CDR3 loop is CASSPQTGIGYTF. The DNA for the CDR3 is TGTGCCAGCAGTCCTCAGACAGGGATAGGCTACACCTTC.

The CDR3 nucleotides read TGTGCCAGCAGTTTACGGGGGACTGAAGCTTTCTTT. Its protein is CASSLRGTEAFF. V is TRBV6-5 and J is TRBJ1-1, with a possible D match to TRBD1 (5 bases). Trimming stripped 4 bases from V and 5 bases from J, with 8 bases between. Per germline, CDR1 MNHEY and CDR2 SVGAGI. The CDR3 has 12 amino acids.

As to this clonotype: Because it lacks the conserved phenylalanine or tryptophan at the end, this CDR3 is likely a read error. Because the CDR3's place on the DNA is in doubt, the DNA is left out and the CDR3 is given as listed by TCRdb. This sequence joins TRBV2 and TRBJ1-1; TRBD1, the table's D call, was not compared with the DNA. Termini included, the CDR3 measures 14 amino acids. From germline, CDR1 is SNHLY and CDR2 FYNNEI. CDR3 loop: CASSGTGGQVLSFL.

This chain joins TRBV6-2 or TRBV6-3 and TRBJ1-5; D call uncertain. With 2 bases removed from V and 0 bases from J, the gap between germline ends came to 5 bases. The CDR3 consists of 14 residues. Germline CDR1 and CDR2: MNHEY and SVGEGT. As DNA, the CDR3 is TGTGCCAGCAGTTACATGGATAGCAATCAGCCCCAGCATTTT. Residues: CASSYMDSNQPQHF.

This clonotype is termed medium-sized. The genes are TRBV6-5 and TRBJ2-5; tentatively, D is TRBD1 (5 bases). Germline values: CDR1 MNHEY, CDR2 SVGAGI. The V end was cut by 2 bases, the J end by 6 bases, with 10 bases between. The CDR3 is made up of 13 amino acids. The CDR3 loop reads CASSYDSLQTQYF. In DNA form, the CDR3 reads TGTGCCAGCAGTTACGACAGCTTGCAGACCCAGTACTTC.

This clonotype was counted between two and nine times. This chain joins TRBV7-3 and TRBJ2-3; D possibly corresponds to TRBD2 (7 bases). Per the germline V gene, CDR1 is SGHTA and CDR2 is FQGTGA. Trimming pared 6 bases from V and 6 bases from J, leaving 22 bases between. CDR3 length equals 16 residues. CDR3 in amino acids: CASSPAGASRGDTQYF. As DNA, the CDR3 is TGTGCCAGCAGTCCCGCGGGGGCCAGCAGGGGTGATACGCAGTATTTT. Full variable domain (rest looked up from reference TRBV7-3 and TRBJ2-3): GAGVSQTPSNKVTEKGKYVELRCDPISGHTALYWYRQSLGQGPEFLIYFQGTGAADDSGLPNDRFFAVRPEGSVSTLKIQRTERGDSAVYLCASSPAGASRGDTQYFGPGTRLTVL.

V is TRBV7-8 and J is TRBJ2-3; TRBD1 matches at 8 bases. The V gene end was trimmed by 3 bases and the J gene end by 1 base; junction bases not matched to a gene: 3. CDR3 length: 15 residues. CDR1 and CDR2 from the germline V gene are SGHVS and FQNEAQ. The CDR3 region is CASSFETGGTDTQYF. The CDR3 region has the DNA TGTGCCAGCAGCTTCGAGACAGGGGGCACAGATACGCAGTATTTT.

The chain combines TRBV20-1 with TRBJ1-3, with unresolved D. Germline values: CDR1 DFQATT, CDR2 SNEGSKA (reference sequence). The CDR3 spans 14 residues. The V end lost 0 bases, the J end lost 0 bases, and 6 bases lay between the germline ends. The CDR3 loop reads CSARDANSGNTIYF. The CDR3 nucleotides read TGCAGTGCTAGAGATGCCAACTCTGGAAACACCATATATTTT.

The J gene is TRBJ1-1, the V gene TRBV20-1; D remains ambiguous. The CDR3 length is 13 residues. In germline, CDR1 is DFQATT, CDR2 SNEGSKA (reference sequence). Trimming pared 4 bases from V and 0 bases from J, leaving 9 bases between. CDR3 nucleotide sequence: TGCAGTGCTACCGGGAGAATGAACACTGAAGCTTTCTTT. Its protein product is CSATGRMNTEAFF.

The chain recombines TRBV2 with TRBJ1-2; possible D gene TRBD1, 5 bases. The CDR3 covers 16 residues. Trimming took off 4 bases at V and 0 bases at J, with 15 bases between the two ends. Germline loops: CDR1 SNHLY, CDR2 FYNNEI. The CDR3 reads CASSGGTAKANYGYTF. In DNA form, the CDR3 reads TGTGCCAGCAGTGGGGGGACGGCTAAAGCTAACTATGGCTACACCTTC.

This clonotype was seen only a few times. The chain carries TRBV20-1 and TRBJ1-5; 8 nucleotides line up with TRBD1. V gave up 3 bases and J gave up 5 bases; unmatched junction bases: 12. This CDR3 region has 16 residues. Germline loops: CDR1 DFQATT, CDR2 SNEGSKA (reference sequence). CDR3 nucleotides: TGCAGTGCTAGTCATTCCGGACAGGGTTGGTATCAGCCCCAGCATTTT. Translating it yields CSASHSGQGWYQPQHF.

V usage is TRBV6-1 and J usage is TRBJ2-3; the D is unclear. The CDR3 totals 13 residues. The V end was cut by 2 bases, the J end by 0 bases, with 3 bases between. Germline V gives CDR1 MNHNS, CDR2 SASEGT. CDR3 sequence: CASSEYSTDTQYF. For the CDR3, the DNA is TGTGCCAGCAGTGAATACAGCACAGATACGCAGTATTTT.

V is TRBV19 and J is TRBJ1-1; TRBD1 is a possible D gene (5 bases). The germline CDR1 and CDR2 sequences are LNHDA and SQIVND (reference sequence). The ends were cut back, 5 bases at V and 3 bases at J, with 10 bases in the middle. The CDR3 covers 13 residues. The CDR3 region has the DNA TGTGCCAGTAGTGGCCGAGGGGACACTGAAGCTTTCTTT. This translates into CASSGRGDTEAFF.

V usage is TRBV6-1 and J usage is TRBJ2-2; 9 bases map to TRBD2. V was pared by 7 bases and J by 4 bases, with 7 bases of the junction left unmatched. The CDR3 is made up of 15 amino acids. Germline V gives CDR1 MNHNS, CDR2 SASEGT. CDR3 sequence: CASTGTSTLTGELFF. The CDR3 bases are TGTGCCAGCACCGGGACTAGCACCCTCACCGGGGAGCTGTTTTTT.

The chain uses TRBV6-2 or TRBV6-3 and TRBJ2-7, with a tentative D call TRBD1 (5 bases). Germline CDR1 is MNHEY and CDR2 is SVGEGT. The CDR3 spans 14 residues. Trimming removed 0 bases from V and 2 bases from J, with 8 bases in between. CDR3 DNA: TGTGCCAGCAGTTACTCTGACAGCACCTACGAGCAGTACTTC. It is translated as CASSYSDSTYEQYF.

The DNA of the CDR3 is TGTGCCACCAGCGCGGCGGAGACCCAGTACTTC. Amino acids: CATSAAETQYF. The chain employs TRBV15 and TRBJ2-5; D gene unclear. Trimming cost V 5 bases and J 5 bases, with 6 bases left between them. The CDR3 is 11 residues long. The germline CDR1 and CDR2 sequences are LNHNV and YYDKDF (reference sequence). The whole variable domain, filled in from reference TRBV15 and TRBJ2-5, reads DAMVIQNPRYQVTQFGKPVTLSCSQTLNHNVMYWYQQKSSQAPKLLFHYYDKDFNNEADTPDNFQSRRPNTSFCFLDIRSPGLGDTAMYLCATSAAETQYFGPGTRLLVL.

V usage is TRBV7-9 and J usage is TRBJ1-4, with D possibly being TRBD1 (6 bases). The CDR3 spans 16 residues. Germline lookup yields CDR1 SEHNR and CDR2 FQNEAQ (reference sequence). V was cut by 6 bases and J by 1 base, with 15 bases left in between. This chain's CDR3 is CASSRQVTGTNEKLFF. CDR3 sequence (DNA): TGTGCCAGCAGTCGACAGGTGACAGGAACTAATGAAAAACTGTTTTTT.

This clonotype turned up a few times. The gene calls are TRBV11-1 and TRBJ2-1; the D is unclear. This CDR3 contains 14 residues. Germline V CDR1 and CDR2: SGHAT, FQDESV (reference sequence). Deletions cut 2 bases from V and 9 bases from J, with 14 bases between. CDR3 residues: CASSLSASFGEQFF. The CDR3 DNA follows: TGTGCCAGCAGCTTATCGGCTTCTTTCGGTGAGCAGTTCTTC.

The V call is TRBV5-1, the J call TRBJ2-5, with 11 bases lining up with TRBD2. This CDR3 is built from 15 residues. After removal of 5 bases from V and 2 bases from J, the junction contained 5 bases not matched to a gene. Germline lookup yields CDR1 SGHRS and CDR2 YFSETQ. The chain's CDR3 is CASRELAGGQETQYF. CDR3 nucleotide sequence: TGCGCCAGCAGAGAATTAGCGGGGGGGCAAGAGACCCAGTACTTC.

The genes are TRBV6-1 and TRBJ1-2; a possible D gene is TRBD1 (6 bases). Trimming cost V 7 bases and J 3 bases, with 15 bases left between them. This CDR3 has 14 residues. Germline CDR1 reads MNHNS; CDR2 reads SASEGT. The CDR3 region has the DNA TGTGCCAGCATAAGGGCAAGGGGGGACTATGGCTACACCTTC. Amino acid sequence: CASIRARGDYGYTF.

V is TRBV7-2 and J is TRBJ1-2; D is perhaps TRBD1 (6 bases). The V and J ends lost 4 bases and 8 bases respectively, with 14 bases between them. The CDR3 consists of 13 residues. The V gene's germline CDR1 is SGHTA and CDR2 FQGNSA. Here the CDR3 reads CASSSQGARGYTF. The DNA for the CDR3 is TGTGCCAGCAGCTCACAGGGTGCTCGGGGCTACACCTTC.

V gene TRBV28 combines with J gene TRBJ1-1; TRBD1 might be the D (6 bases). V lost 4 bases to trimming and J lost 4 bases, with 13 bases between them. The length of the CDR3 is 14 residues. Germline CDR1 is MDHEN and CDR2 is SYDVKM. The CDR3 is CASSSTQGSTEAFF. The CDR3 DNA is TGTGCCAGCAGTTCGACACAGGGTAGCACTGAAGCTTTCTTT.

CDR3 in amino acids: CASSQTTGMAPSNQPQHF. The CDR3 nucleotides read TGTGCCAGCAGCCAGACCACGGGGATGGCGCCTAGCAATCAGCCCCAGCATTTT. This chain joins TRBV4-2 and TRBJ1-5; D gene ambiguous. V lost 3 bases to trimming and J lost 0 bases, with 18 bases between them. Per germline, CDR1 LGHNA and CDR2 YNFKEQ. The CDR3 length is 18 residues.